These T cell receptor beta chains were read from a single sample in a study of blood T cell repertoires in COVID-19. Data came from immunoSEQ multiplex PCR; TCRdb stores just in-frame clones and leaves some out. The sample carries approximately 250,000 clones, about 90% recorded once. Sample: PBMCs or T cells enriched from blood (not recorded which). All receptors come from a woman under 40 with acute COVID-19. Each CDR3 is given with its conserved first and last residue.

v_call	j_call	cdr3_aa
TRBV12-3/TRBV12-4	TRBJ2-7	CASSLAGGEQYF
TRBV29-1	TRBJ2-3	CSVVRGNTDTQYF
TRBV28	TRBJ2-3	CASTLDTDTQYF
TRBV4-1	TRBJ1-5	CASSQEPSPQPQHF
TRBV10-3	TRBJ2-3	CAISEGGGGRSDTQYF
TRBV18	TRBJ2-1	CASSATSGSPHEQFF
TRBV6-4	TRBJ1-2	CASSDTDRAGGYTF
TRBV19	TRBJ2-3	CASSILGLTDTQYF
TRBV19	TRBJ2-3	CATTRSGIGTDTQYF
TRBV10-1	TRBJ2-1	CASSGSGTSGFHEQFF
TRBV6-2/TRBV6-3	TRBJ2-2	CASSYTDSGELFF
TRBV28	TRBJ1-1	CASSPRQGIRAEAFF
TRBV30	TRBJ1-2	CAWRQVGGYTF
TRBV6-2/TRBV6-3	TRBJ2-7	CASSYYYRNYEQYF
TRBV30	TRBJ2-2	CAWAPGLGGVGELFF
TRBV4-1	TRBJ1-5	CASSPRDSSNQPQHF
TRBV30	TRBJ1-1	CAWSEFGGMDTEAFF
TRBV7-2	TRBJ2-1	CASSPREVYNEQFF
TRBV19	TRBJ2-3	CASQPGTSGSWGRDTQYF
TRBV2	TRBJ1-3	CASSETSRVFSGNTIYF
TRBV24-1	TRBJ2-2	CATSDRTENTGELFF
TRBV3-1/TRBV3-2	TRBJ2-5	CASSRDRSTQYF
TRBV6-2/TRBV6-3	TRBJ2-5	CASSYLETQYF
TRBV2	TRBJ2-5	CASKRWSSKGPETQYF
TRBV27	TRBJ2-7	CAIARAEAGVIYEQYF